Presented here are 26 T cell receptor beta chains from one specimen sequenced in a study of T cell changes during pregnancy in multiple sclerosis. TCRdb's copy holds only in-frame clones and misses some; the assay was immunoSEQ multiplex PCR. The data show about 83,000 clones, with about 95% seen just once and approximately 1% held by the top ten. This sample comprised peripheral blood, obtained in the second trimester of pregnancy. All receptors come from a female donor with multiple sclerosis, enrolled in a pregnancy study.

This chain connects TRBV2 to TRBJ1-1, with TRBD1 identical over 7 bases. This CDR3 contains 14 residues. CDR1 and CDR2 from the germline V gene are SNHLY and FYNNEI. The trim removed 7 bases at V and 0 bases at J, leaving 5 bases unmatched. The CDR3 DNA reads TGTGCCAGCACTAGACAGGGTCTGAACACTGAAGCTTTCTTT. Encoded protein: CASTRQGLNTEAFF.

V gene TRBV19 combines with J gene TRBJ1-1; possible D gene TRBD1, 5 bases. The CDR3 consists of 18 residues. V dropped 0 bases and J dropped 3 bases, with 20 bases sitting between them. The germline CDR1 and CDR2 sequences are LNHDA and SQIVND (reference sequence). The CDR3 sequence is CASSIDRGVATYHTEAFF. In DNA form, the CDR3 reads TGTGCCAGTAGTATAGATCGGGGGGTGGCAACCTACCACACTGAAGCTTTCTTT.

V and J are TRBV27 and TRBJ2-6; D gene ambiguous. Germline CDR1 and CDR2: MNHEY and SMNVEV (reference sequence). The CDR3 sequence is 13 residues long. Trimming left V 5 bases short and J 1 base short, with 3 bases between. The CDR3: CASSLSGANVLTF. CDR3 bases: TGTGCCAGCAGTCTTTCTGGGGCCAACGTCCTGACTTTC.

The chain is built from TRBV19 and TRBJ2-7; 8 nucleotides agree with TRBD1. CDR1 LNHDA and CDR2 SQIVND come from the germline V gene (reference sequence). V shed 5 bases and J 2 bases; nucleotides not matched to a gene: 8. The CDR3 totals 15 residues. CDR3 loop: CASSAPLQGAYEQYF. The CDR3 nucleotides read TGTGCCAGTAGTGCACCGCTACAGGGGGCCTACGAGCAGTACTTC.

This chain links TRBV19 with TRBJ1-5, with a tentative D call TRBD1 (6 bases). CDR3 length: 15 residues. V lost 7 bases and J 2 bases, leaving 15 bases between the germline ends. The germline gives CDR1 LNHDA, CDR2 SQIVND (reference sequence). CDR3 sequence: CASKGGGAGNQPQHF. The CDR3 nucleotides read TGTGCCAGTAAGGGCGGGGGCGCTGGCAATCAGCCCCAGCATTTT.

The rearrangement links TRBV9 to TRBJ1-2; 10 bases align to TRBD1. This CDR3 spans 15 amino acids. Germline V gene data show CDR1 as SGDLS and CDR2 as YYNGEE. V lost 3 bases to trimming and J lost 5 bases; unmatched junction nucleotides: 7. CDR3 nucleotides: TGTGCCAGCAGCGCGACAGGGGGCAGTGTATATGGCTACACCTTC. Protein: CASSATGGSVYGYTF.

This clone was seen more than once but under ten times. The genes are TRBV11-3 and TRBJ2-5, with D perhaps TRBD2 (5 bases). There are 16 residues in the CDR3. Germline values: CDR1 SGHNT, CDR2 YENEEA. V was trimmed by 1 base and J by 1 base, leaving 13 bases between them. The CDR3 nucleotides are TGTGCCAGCAGCTTAGGAGGAGGTGCCTTCCAAGAGACCCAGTACTTC. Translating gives CASSLGGGAFQETQYF. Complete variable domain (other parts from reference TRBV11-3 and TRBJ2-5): EAGVVQSPRYKIIEKKQPVAFWCNPISGHNTLYWYLQNLGQGPELLIRYENEEAVDDSQLPKDRFSAERLKGVDSTLKIQPAELGDSAVYLCASSLGGGAFQETQYFGPGTRLLVL.

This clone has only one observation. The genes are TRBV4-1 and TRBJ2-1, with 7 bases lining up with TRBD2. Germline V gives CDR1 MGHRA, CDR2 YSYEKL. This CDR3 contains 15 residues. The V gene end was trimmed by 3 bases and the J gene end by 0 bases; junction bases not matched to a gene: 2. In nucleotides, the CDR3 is TGCGCCAGCAGCCAGTGGGAGGGCTCCTACAATGAGCAGTTCTTC. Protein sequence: CASSQWEGSYNEQFF.

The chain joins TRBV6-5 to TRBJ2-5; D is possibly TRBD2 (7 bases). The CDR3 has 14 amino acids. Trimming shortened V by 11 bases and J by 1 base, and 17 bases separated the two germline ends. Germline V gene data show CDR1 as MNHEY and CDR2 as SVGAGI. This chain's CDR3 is CAARGRGRQETQYF. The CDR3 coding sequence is TGTGCCGCAAGAGGGCGGGGGCGCCAAGAGACCCAGTACTTC.

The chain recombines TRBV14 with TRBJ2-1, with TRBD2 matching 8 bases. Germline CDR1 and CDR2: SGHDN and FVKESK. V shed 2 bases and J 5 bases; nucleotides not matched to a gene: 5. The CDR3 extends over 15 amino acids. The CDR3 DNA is TGTGCCAGCAGCCAATACCCGGGAGGGGACAATGAGCAGTTCTTC. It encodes CASSQYPGGDNEQFF.

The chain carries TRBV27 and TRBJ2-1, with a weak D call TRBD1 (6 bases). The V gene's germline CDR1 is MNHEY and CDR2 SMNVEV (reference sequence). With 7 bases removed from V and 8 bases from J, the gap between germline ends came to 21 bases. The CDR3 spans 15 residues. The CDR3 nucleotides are TGTGCCAGCACAAACCTTAGGGGGAGTAGGGATGAGCAGTTCTTC. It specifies CASTNLRGSRDEQFF.

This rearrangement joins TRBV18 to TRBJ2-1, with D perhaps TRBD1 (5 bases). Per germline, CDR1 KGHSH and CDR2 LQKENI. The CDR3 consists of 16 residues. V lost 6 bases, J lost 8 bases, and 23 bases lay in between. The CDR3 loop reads CASSITPPGSWDEQFF. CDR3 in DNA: TGTGCCAGCTCCATTACCCCGCCAGGGTCTTGGGATGAGCAGTTCTTC.

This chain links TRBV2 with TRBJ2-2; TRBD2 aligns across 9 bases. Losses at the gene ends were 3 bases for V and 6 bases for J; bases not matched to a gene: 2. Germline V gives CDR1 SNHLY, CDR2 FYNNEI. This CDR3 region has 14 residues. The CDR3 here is CASSDGLAPGELFF. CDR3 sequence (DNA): TGTGCCAGCAGTGATGGACTAGCGCCCGGGGAGCTGTTTTTT.

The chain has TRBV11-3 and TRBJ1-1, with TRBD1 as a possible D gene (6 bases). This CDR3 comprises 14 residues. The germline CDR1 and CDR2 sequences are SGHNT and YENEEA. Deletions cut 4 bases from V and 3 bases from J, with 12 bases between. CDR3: CASSSLKGDTEAFF. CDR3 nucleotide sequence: TGTGCCAGCAGCTCGCTAAAGGGGGACACTGAAGCTTTCTTT.

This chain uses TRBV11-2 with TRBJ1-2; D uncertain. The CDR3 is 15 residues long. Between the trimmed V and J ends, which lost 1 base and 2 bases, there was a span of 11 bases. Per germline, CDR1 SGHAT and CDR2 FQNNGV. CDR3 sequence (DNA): TGTGCCAGCAGCTTAGTCAAAGGAGGAAACTATGGCTACACCTTC. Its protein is CASSLVKGGNYGYTF.

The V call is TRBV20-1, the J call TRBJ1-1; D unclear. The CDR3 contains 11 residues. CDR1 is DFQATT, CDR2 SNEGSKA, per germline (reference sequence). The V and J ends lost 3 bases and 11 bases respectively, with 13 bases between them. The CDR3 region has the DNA TGCAGTGCTAGTTCTCAGGCTTCCGCTTTCTTT. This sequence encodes CSASSQASAFF.

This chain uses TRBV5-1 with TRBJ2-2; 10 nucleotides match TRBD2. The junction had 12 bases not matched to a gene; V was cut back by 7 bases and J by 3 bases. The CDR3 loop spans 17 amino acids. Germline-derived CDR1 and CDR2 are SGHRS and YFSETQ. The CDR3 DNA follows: TGCGCCAGCCCCCGGGTTAGCGGGAGGCCTCACACCGGGGAGCTGTTTTTT. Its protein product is CASPRVSGRPHTGELFF.

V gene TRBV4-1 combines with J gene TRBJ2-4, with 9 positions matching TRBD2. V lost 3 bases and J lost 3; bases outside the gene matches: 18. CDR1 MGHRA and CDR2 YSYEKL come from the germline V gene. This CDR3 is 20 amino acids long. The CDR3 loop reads CASSHPTRNTSGLDKNIQYF. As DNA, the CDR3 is TGCGCCAGCAGCCATCCGACCCGAAATACTAGCGGGCTCGACAAAAACATTCAGTACTTC.

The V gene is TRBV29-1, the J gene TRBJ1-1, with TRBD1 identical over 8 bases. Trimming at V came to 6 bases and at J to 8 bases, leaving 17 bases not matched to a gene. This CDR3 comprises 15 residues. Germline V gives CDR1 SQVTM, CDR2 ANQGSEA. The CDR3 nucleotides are TGCAGCGTCGTTATTGGGGCAGGGGGCGAGGGCGAAGCTTTCTTT. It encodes CSVVIGAGGEGEAFF.

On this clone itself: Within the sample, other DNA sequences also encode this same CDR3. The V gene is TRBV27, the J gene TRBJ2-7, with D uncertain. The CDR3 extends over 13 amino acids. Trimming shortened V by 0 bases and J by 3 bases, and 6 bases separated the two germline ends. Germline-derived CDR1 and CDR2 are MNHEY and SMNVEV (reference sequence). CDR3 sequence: CASSLSGGYEQYF. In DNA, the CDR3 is TGTGCCAGCAGTTTATCTGGCGGCTACGAGCAGTACTTC.

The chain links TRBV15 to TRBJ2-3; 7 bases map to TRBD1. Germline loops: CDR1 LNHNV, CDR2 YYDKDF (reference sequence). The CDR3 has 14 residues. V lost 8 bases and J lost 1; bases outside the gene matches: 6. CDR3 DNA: TGTGCCACCGTTCGGGACAGAGGCACAGATACGCAGTATTTT. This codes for CATVRDRGTDTQYF. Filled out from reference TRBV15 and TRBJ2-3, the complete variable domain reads DAMVIQNPRYQVTQFGKPVTLSCSQTLNHNVMYWYQQKSSQAPKLLFHYYDKDFNNEADTPDNFQSRRPNTSFCFLDIRSPGLGDTAMYLCATVRDRGTDTQYFGPGTRLTVL.

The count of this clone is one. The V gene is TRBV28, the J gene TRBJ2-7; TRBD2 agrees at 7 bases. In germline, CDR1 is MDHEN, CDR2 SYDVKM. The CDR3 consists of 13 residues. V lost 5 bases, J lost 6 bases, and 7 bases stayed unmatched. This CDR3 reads CASSPGLVGEQYF. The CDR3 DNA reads TGTGCCAGCAGTCCCGGACTAGTTGGCGAGCAGTACTTC.

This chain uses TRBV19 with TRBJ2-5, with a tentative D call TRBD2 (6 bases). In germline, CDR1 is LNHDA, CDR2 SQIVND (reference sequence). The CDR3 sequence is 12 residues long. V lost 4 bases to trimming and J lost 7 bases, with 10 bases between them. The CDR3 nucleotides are TGTGCCAGTAGTAACAACGGGGGGACCCAGTACTTC. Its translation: CASSNNGGTQYF. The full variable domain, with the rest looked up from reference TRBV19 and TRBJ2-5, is DGGITQSPKYLFRKEGQNVTLSCEQNLNHDAMYWYRQDPGQGLRLIYYSQIVNDFQKGDIAEGYSVSREKKESFPLTVTSAQKNPTAFYLCASSNNGGTQYFGPGTRLLVL.

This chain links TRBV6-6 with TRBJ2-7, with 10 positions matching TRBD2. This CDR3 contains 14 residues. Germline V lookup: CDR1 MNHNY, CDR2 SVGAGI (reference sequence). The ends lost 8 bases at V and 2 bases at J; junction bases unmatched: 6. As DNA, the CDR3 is TGTGCCAGCGGGCCACTAGCGGGAACCTACGAGCAGTACTTC. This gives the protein CASGPLAGTYEQYF.

The CDR3 DNA sequence: TGTGCCAGCAGTTCGCTCACGACAGGGGGATCGTACAATGAGCAGTTCTTC. This codes for CASSSLTTGGSYNEQFF. The J gene is TRBJ2-1, the V gene TRBV27, with 9 bases identical to TRBD1. CDR3 length: 17 residues. Germline CDR1 and CDR2: MNHEY and SMNVEV (reference sequence). The V gene end was trimmed by 4 bases and the J gene end by 4 bases; junction bases not matched to a gene: 11.

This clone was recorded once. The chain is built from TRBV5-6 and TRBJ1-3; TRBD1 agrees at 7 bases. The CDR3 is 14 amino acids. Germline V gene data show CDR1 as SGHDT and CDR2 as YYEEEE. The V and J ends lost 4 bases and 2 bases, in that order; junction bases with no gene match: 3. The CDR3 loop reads CASSGGTAGNTIYF. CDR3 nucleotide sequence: TGTGCCAGCAGCGGGGGGACAGCTGGAAACACCATATATTTT.